A selection of T cell receptor beta chains follows, all from one sample in a study of siplizumab effects on memory and regulatory T cells. Generated by immunoSEQ multiplex PCR, the TCRdb table keeps only in-frame clones and is missing some. The sample contains tens of thousands of clones, approximately 93% of which appear only once. The sample consisted of CD8+ T cells sorted from blood. These TCRs come from a human donor in good health. Each CDR3 is given with its conserved first and last residue. A D gene is named only where the DNA matches it firmly. Clone size is shown for a subset of rows, as once, few, many or a class of expanded clone.

size	V	D	J	DNA	CDR3
NA	TRBV29-1	TRBD1	TRBJ2-3	TGCAGCGTCCTGCGTAGGGACAGGGCAGATACGCAGTATTTT	CSVLRRDRADTQYF
NA	TRBV7-7	NA	TRBJ1-1	TGTGCTAGCAGCTTAAACACTGGGTCTGAAGCTTTCTTT	CASSLNTGSEAFF
once	TRBV6-6	NA	TRBJ1-3	TGTGCCAGCAGTTACCCGCAGTCCTTAGGAAACACCATATATTTT	CASSYPQSLGNTIYF
NA	TRBV7-9	NA	TRBJ2-7	TGTGCCAGCAGCTTAGCGAGGGACGAGCAGTACTTC	CASSLARDEQYF
once	TRBV30	TRBD2	TRBJ2-7	TGTGCCTGGAGCGGGGGGGCTTTCGAGCAGTACTTC	CAWSGGAFEQYF
NA	TRBV7-9	NA	TRBJ2-7	TGTGCCAGCAGCTTAGAAGGCAGGGCCTACGAGCAGTACTTC	CASSLEGRAYEQYF
NA	TRBV9	TRBD2	TRBJ2-1	TGTGCCAGCAGCGACGGGGGGGCCAGGGACAATGAGCAGTTCTTC	CASSDGGARDNEQFF
NA	TRBV7-9	NA	TRBJ2-2	TGTGCCAGCAGGGTGACCGGGACGGTCGCCGGGGAGCTGTTTTTT	CASRVTGTVAGELFF
NA	TRBV2	NA	TRBJ2-2	TGTGCCAGCAGTGATACGGGGTTTAGGAGCACCGGGGAGCTGTTTTTT	CASSDTGFRSTGELFF
NA	TRBV7-9	TRBD1	TRBJ2-1	TGTGCCAGCAGCTTAGAACGGGACAGGAGCGATTACAATGAGCAGTTCTTC	CASSLERDRSDYNEQFF
NA	TRBV11-3	NA	TRBJ1-1	TGTGCCAGCAGCTCCGGGCCCTTGGGTGAAGCTTTCTTT	CASSSGPLGEAFF
few	TRBV27	NA	TRBJ1-1	TGTGCCAGCAGTTTGATACCCAACACTGAAGCTTTCTTT	CASSLIPNTEAFF
NA	TRBV19	TRBD2	TRBJ2-2	TGTGCCAGTAGACCTCTCAGCGGGAGTCGCACCGGGGAGCTGTTTTTT	CASRPLSGSRTGELFF
NA	TRBV19	NA	TRBJ1-5	TGTGCCAGTAGTGTCCCCCGTGGGGGCAATCAGCCCCAGCATTTT	CASSVPRGGNQPQHF
NA	TRBV30	NA	TRBJ2-3	TGTGCCTGGAGTGTGGGGCTAGGAGCAGATACGCAGTATTTT	CAWSVGLGADTQYF
NA	TRBV7-9	NA	TRBJ1-4	TGTGCCAGCAGCTTGGGGGGGCTGGCAAAACTGTTTTTT	CASSLGGLAKLFF
many	TRBV30	NA	TRBJ1-1	TGTGCCTGGAGTTTGGGGGTTGGGGGGACTGAAGCTTTCTTT	CAWSLGVGGTEAFF
NA	TRBV4-1	TRBD2	TRBJ2-1	TGCGCCAGCAGCCAAACTAGCGGGAGTTTCGATGAGCAGTTCTTC	CASSQTSGSFDEQFF
NA	TRBV11-2	NA	TRBJ2-3	TGTGCCAGCAGCTTAGAGGTCCCAACGCAGTATTTT	CASSLEVPTQYF
NA	TRBV27	TRBD2	TRBJ2-1	TGTGCCAGCAGTTTATCGAGCGGGGCCTACAATGAGCAGTTCTTC	CASSLSSGAYNEQFF
NA	TRBV4-2	NA	TRBJ2-7	TGTGCCAGCAGCCAAGATGGCGCGGAGCAGTACTTC	CASSQDGAEQYF
NA	TRBV27	NA	TRBJ2-3	TGTGCCAGCAGTAAAATCGGGGAGGGGGCAGATACGCAGTATTTT	CASSKIGEGADTQYF
NA	TRBV19	NA	TRBJ1-1	TGTGCCAGTAGTGTACAGGGTTTCGAAGCTTTCTTT	CASSVQGFEAFF
NA	TRBV9	NA	TRBJ2-4	TGTGCCAGCAGCCCCGGGACAAACATTCAGTACTTC	CASSPGTNIQYF
NA	TRBV28	TRBD1	TRBJ1-1	TGTGCCAGCAGTTTAAGGGACAGGGGGCCTGGGAACACTGAAGCTTTCTTT	CASSLRDRGPGNTEAFF
NA	TRBV19	TRBD2	TRBJ2-1	TGTGCCAGTAGTATGGGACTAGCTTTCTACAATGAGCAGTTCTTC	CASSMGLAFYNEQFF
NA	TRBV25-1	TRBD2	TRBJ2-2	TGTGCCAGCAGTGAAGGCCTAGCGGGAGGATTTATCACCGGGGAGCTGTTTTTT	CASSEGLAGGFITGELFF
NA	TRBV29-1	NA	TRBJ2-1	TGCAGCGTCGAAAATGATAAGTTGGACCAGCAGTTCTTC	CSVENDKLDQQFF
NA	TRBV4-1	NA	TRBJ2-1	TGCGCCAGCAGCCAAGATATAGAGAAGGGATATGAGCAGTTCTTC	CASSQDIEKGYEQFF
NA	TRBV18	NA	TRBJ1-1	TGTGCCAGCTCACCACAAGGGGGGTGGACTGAAGCTTTCTTT	CASSPQGGWTEAFF
once	TRBV15	NA	TRBJ1-1	TGTGCCACCAGCAGAGACCCCAGGGAGGGTCAGGGGAACACTGAAGCTTTCTTT	CATSRDPREGQGNTEAFF
NA	TRBV5-4	TRBD1	TRBJ2-1	TGTGCCAGCAGCTTGGCATCAGGGGGCGTCTACAATGAGCAGTTCTTC	CASSLASGGVYNEQFF